Presented here are 26 T cell receptor beta chains from one specimen sequenced in a study of blood T cell repertoires in COVID-19. The repertoire was sequenced with immunoSEQ multiplex PCR; TCRdb's copy has only in-frame clones and lacks some. Of a few hundred thousand clones in the sample, 85% were seen once. The material sequenced was peripheral blood. All receptors come from a young woman with acute or convalescent COVID-19.

This chain joins TRBV6-5 and TRBJ1-6, with D hard to call. Trimming took 2 bases from V and 4 from J, leaving 6 bases between them. The germline gives CDR1 MNHEY, CDR2 SVGAGI. CDR3 length: 14 residues. CDR3 coding DNA: TGTGCCAGCAGTTACGATACTTATAATTCACCCCTCCACTTT. This codes for CASSYDTYNSPLHF.

This chain links TRBV6-5 with TRBJ1-2, with D maybe TRBD1 (5 bases). Per germline, CDR1 MNHEY and CDR2 SVGAGI. The CDR3 loop spans 15 amino acids. V lost 6 bases to trimming and J lost 5 bases, with 19 bases between them. The CDR3 loop is CASSLIPDSRYGYTF. CDR3 DNA sequence: TGTGCCAGCAGCCTCATCCCCGACAGTCGGTATGGCTACACCTTC.

The rearrangement joins TRBV27 to TRBJ2-2, with D tentatively TRBD1 (6 bases). Germline CDR1 reads MNHEY; CDR2 reads SMNVEV (reference sequence). V shed 2 bases and J shed 1 base, with 8 bases lying between them. The CDR3 totals 15 residues. The CDR3 protein is CASSLARGNTGELFF. The CDR3 DNA reads TGTGCCAGCAGTTTAGCCAGGGGGAACACCGGGGAGCTGTTTTTT.

The CDR3 is CASSIFASRYNEQFF. CDR3 coding DNA: TGTGCCAGTAGTATTTTTGCGTCTCGCTACAATGAGCAGTTCTTC. The chain links TRBV19 to TRBJ2-1, with D unresolved. V lost 3 bases, J lost 3 bases, and 12 bases lay in between. CDR3 size: 15 residues. CDR1 and CDR2 from the germline V gene are LNHDA and SQIVND (reference sequence).

The V call is TRBV24-1, the J call TRBJ2-5; D gene uncertain. Per the germline V gene, CDR1 is KGHDR and CDR2 is SFDVKD. Trimming removed 2 bases from V and 7 bases from J, with 7 bases in between. CDR3 length: 12 amino acids. CDR3 loop: CATSDSGGTQYF. The CDR3 bases are TGTGCCACCAGTGATTCTGGCGGGACCCAGTACTTC.

DNA for the CDR3: TGTGCCAGCAGCTTGGAGGAGGAAAAACTGTTTTTT. It yields the protein CASSLEEEKLFF. The chain recombines TRBV5-5 with TRBJ1-4; D gene uncertain. Germline V gene data show CDR1 as SGHKS and CDR2 as YYEKEE (reference sequence). V dropped 0 bases and J dropped 8 bases, with 5 bases sitting between them. This CDR3 is built from 12 residues.

The chain recombines TRBV12-5 with TRBJ1-2; 7 bases fit TRBD1. The ends lost 5 bases at V and 7 bases at J; junction bases unmatched: 7. The V gene's germline CDR1 is LGHNT and CDR2 FRNRAP. The CDR3 contains 13 residues. CDR3 coding DNA: TGTGCTAGTGGTCGGGACAGTCAGCCTGGCTACACCTTC. Translated, it gives CASGRDSQPGYTF.

In this sample, this clone turned up a few times. CDR3 loop: CASSFSLAGKSFYEQYF. CDR3 nucleotides: TGTGCCAGCAGTTTTTCTCTAGCGGGCAAATCATTTTACGAGCAGTACTTC. The rearrangement links TRBV27 to TRBJ2-7, with 8 bases identical to TRBD2. Germline-derived CDR1 and CDR2 are MNHEY and SMNVEV (reference sequence). CDR3 size: 17 residues. Germline trimming cut 3 bases from V and 4 bases from J; bases unmatched to any gene: 14.

The chain has TRBV10-3 and TRBJ2-2; weak D call: TRBD1 (5 bases). Trimming removed 2 bases at V and 3 bases at J, with 10 bases between. This CDR3 is 15 amino acids long. Germline V gives CDR1 ENHRY, CDR2 SYGVKD. The CDR3: CAISEAGHYTGELFF. In DNA form, the CDR3 reads TGTGCCATCAGTGAGGCAGGACACTACACCGGGGAGCTGTTTTTT.

V gene TRBV7-3 combines with J gene TRBJ1-2, with no clear D. The germline V and J ends were trimmed by 1 base and 0 bases, with 18 bases remaining between them. Germline V CDR1 and CDR2: SGHTA, FQGTGA. There are 18 residues in the CDR3. The CDR3 loop reads CASSLKSPTLSTNYGYTF. The CDR3 bases are TGTGCCAGCAGCTTAAAATCCCCCACCCTATCGACTAACTATGGCTACACCTTC.

The genes are TRBV21-1 and TRBJ2-1; the D call of TRBD2 is as the table states it, not checked on the DNA. TRBV21-1 corresponds to a pseudogene. There are 13 residues in the CDR3. The CDR3 is CASSLRQPRGQFF. The CDR3 DNA follows: TGTGCCAGCAGCCTCCGGCAACCCCGAGGGCAGTTCTTC.

The chain carries TRBV24-1 and TRBJ2-2, with 11 nucleotides matching TRBD2. The V gene's germline CDR1 is KGHDR and CDR2 SFDVKD. Trimming cost V 3 bases and J 6 bases; bases outside gene matches: 8. This CDR3 is 17 amino acids long. CDR3 in amino acids: CATSDRTSGSYAGELFF. CDR3 DNA sequence: TGTGCCACCAGTGATCGTACTAGCGGGAGTTACGCCGGGGAGCTGTTTTTT.

This chain links TRBV14 with TRBJ1-5, with D possibly matching TRBD1 (5 bases). The CDR3 covers 14 residues. Deletions cut 1 base from V and 11 bases from J, with 15 bases between. Per germline, CDR1 SGHDN and CDR2 FVKESK. The chain's CDR3 is CASSQAGSPLAQHF. The CDR3 bases are TGTGCCAGCAGCCAAGCAGGGTCGCCCTTAGCCCAGCATTTT.

The V call is TRBV7-8, the J call TRBJ1-4; TRBD1 agrees at 8 bases. After removal of 4 bases from V and 7 bases from J, the junction contained 5 bases not matched to a gene. Germline V gene sequence: CDR1 SGHVS, CDR2 FQNEAQ. The CDR3 is 14 amino acids. The CDR3 bases are TGTGCCAGCAGCTCAGGACAGGGAGGTGAAAAACTGTTTTTT. It specifies CASSSGQGGEKLFF.

The chain recombines TRBV24-1 with TRBJ2-1, with a tentative D call TRBD1 (5 bases). The CDR3 spans 13 residues. Trimming took 4 bases from V and 5 from J, leaving 8 bases between them. From germline, CDR1 is KGHDR and CDR2 SFDVKD. The CDR3 coding sequence is TGTGCCACCAGTGACCCGACAGACAATGAGCAGTTCTTC. Protein sequence: CATSDPTDNEQFF.

This chain uses TRBV19 with TRBJ1-2; possible D gene TRBD1, 5 bases. The CDR3 runs 13 residues. The V gene's germline CDR1 is LNHDA and CDR2 SQIVND (reference sequence). The V end lost 7 bases, the J end lost 2 bases, and 11 bases lay between the germline ends. The CDR3 is CASNGRGNYGYTF. DNA for the CDR3: TGTGCCAGTAATGGCCGGGGGAACTATGGCTACACCTTC.

This chain links TRBV10-2 with TRBJ1-1; no firm D call. Trimming took 3 bases from V and 4 from J, leaving 9 bases between them. From germline, CDR1 is WSHSY and CDR2 SAAADI. The CDR3 is 13 residues long. The CDR3 DNA is TGCGCCAGCAGTGATTTCCCGAGCACTGAAGCTTTCTTT. Translation gives CASSDFPSTEAFF.

The V call is TRBV28, the J call TRBJ2-7; TRBD1 is a possible D gene (6 bases). This CDR3 is 12 amino acids long. Trimming took off 8 bases at V and 0 bases at J, with 8 bases between the two ends. The germline gives CDR1 MDHEN, CDR2 SYDVKM. The chain's CDR3 is CASGDNSYEQYF. The DNA of the CDR3 is TGTGCCAGCGGGGACAACTCCTACGAGCAGTACTTC. The whole variable domain, filled in from reference TRBV28 and TRBJ2-7, reads DVKVTQSSRYLVKRTGEKVFLECVQDMDHENMFWYRQDPGLGLRLIYFSYDVKMKEKGDIPEGYSVSREKKERFSLILESASTNQTSMYLCASGDNSYEQYFGPGTRLTVT.

The V and J genes are TRBV6-6 and TRBJ2-1; 12 bases align to TRBD2. The CDR3 is 14 residues long. Germline CDR1 is MNHNY and CDR2 is SVGAGI (reference sequence). V was pared by 10 bases and J by 6 bases, with 7 bases of the junction left unmatched. The CDR3 bases are TGTGCCATTCAACCGACTAGCGGGAGCAATGAGCAGTTCTTC. Amino acids: CAIQPTSGSNEQFF.

This chain joins TRBV28 and TRBJ1-4; 10 bases agree with TRBD1. The CDR3 sequence is 16 residues long. The germline V gene has CDR1 MDHEN and CDR2 SYDVKM. V dropped 5 bases and J dropped 7; count of bases not matched to a gene: 10. The CDR3 bases are TGTGCCAGCAGTCCGACATATCGGACAGGGGGTGAAAAACTGTTTTTT. Translating it yields CASSPTYRTGGEKLFF.

J is TRBJ1-2 and V is TRBV6-5; no reliable D call. Germline-derived CDR1 and CDR2 are MNHEY and SVGAGI. The CDR3 length is 12 residues. Trimming took 4 bases from V and 5 from J, leaving 8 bases between them. This chain's CDR3 is CASSSREYGYTF. As DNA, the CDR3 is TGTGCCAGCAGTTCAAGGGAGTATGGCTACACCTTC.

The chain carries TRBV13 and TRBJ2-3, with 8 positions matching TRBD2. CDR1 is PRHDT, CDR2 FYEKMQ, per germline (reference sequence). The CDR3 runs to 18 residues. V trimming: 5 bases; J trimming: 2 bases; junction bases outside the gene matches: 15. CDR3 coding DNA: TGTGCCAGCAGCCCCTACCCCGGGACTAGACCGAACACAGATACGCAGTATTTT. Encoded protein: CASSPYPGTRPNTDTQYF. The complete variable domain, with remaining parts taken from reference TRBV13 and TRBJ2-3, reads AAGVIQSPRHLIKEKRETATLKCYPIPRHDTVYWYQQGPGQDPQFLISFYEKMQSDKGSIPDRFSAQQFSDYHSELNMSSLELGDSALYFCASSPYPGTRPNTDTQYFGPGTRLTVL.

The gene calls are TRBV18 and TRBJ2-7; tentative D call: TRBD1 (5 bases). With 3 bases removed from V and 0 bases from J, the gap between germline ends came to 9 bases. CDR1 is KGHSH and CDR2 is LQKENI in the germline V gene. The CDR3 consists of 14 residues. CDR3 nucleotide sequence: TGTGCCAGCTCACCTCCAGGGAACTCCTACGAGCAGTACTTC. Translated, it gives CASSPPGNSYEQYF.

The chain has TRBV28 and TRBJ1-5; D is possibly TRBD1 (6 bases). The germline gives CDR1 MDHEN, CDR2 SYDVKM. V was pared by 5 bases and J by 0 bases, with 8 bases between. This CDR3 is built from 14 residues. The CDR3 nucleotides read TGTGCCAGCAGTCTGGGACATAGCAATCAGCCCCAGCATTTT. Residues: CASSLGHSNQPQHF.

CDR3 bases: TGTGCCATCAGTATAAACAGGGACGAACAGGGGACTGAAGCTTTCTTT. It is translated as CAISINRDEQGTEAFF. The chain uses TRBV10-3 and TRBJ1-1; 7 positions match TRBD1. CDR3 length: 16 residues. Unmatched junction bases numbered 14, after V lost 5 bases and J lost 5 bases. In germline, CDR1 is ENHRY, CDR2 SYGVKD.

The chain carries TRBV4-2 and TRBJ2-1; the match to TRBD2 covers 8 bases. CDR1 and CDR2 from the germline V gene are LGHNA and YNFKEQ. Trimming took 0 bases from V and 9 from J; bases not matched to a gene: 10. CDR3 length equals 16 residues. In nucleotides, the CDR3 is TGTGCCAGCAGCCAAGACGGGAGCGGGAGACTGGGTGAGCAGTTCTTC. It yields the protein CASSQDGSGRLGEQFF.